This T cell receptor beta chain is drawn from a study of OX40 agonist ivuxolimab in advanced cancers. In the study overall: The group had a mean age of roughly 56 years, ranged from roughly 23 to 90, and was 80% to 90% male.

Germline-derived CDR1 and CDR2 are SGDLS and YYNGEE. CDR3 length equals 15 residues. V shed 1 base and J 4 bases; nucleotides not matched to a gene: 6. Repertoires were generated with immunoSEQ multiplex PCR, while TCRdb's copy carries only in-frame clones and drops some. The repertoire includes tens of thousands of clones, around 90% of them detected once, and over 0.6% sits in the top ten. This receptor was obtained from an adult with an advanced solid tumor such as melanoma, head and neck, liver or kidney cancer. This chain links TRBV9 with TRBJ1-1, with TRBD1 matching 8 bases. The input for sequencing was CD4+ or CD8+ T cells sorted from blood, taken in a trial of the OX40 agonist ivuxolimab. The CDR3 reads CASSVQTGVGTEAFF. Written as DNA, the CDR3 is TGTGCCAGCAGCGTACAGACAGGGGTTGGCACTGAAGCTTTCTTT.